A single sample gave rise to the 28 T cell receptor beta chains below, sequenced in a study of blood T cell repertoires in COVID-19. Assay used: immunoSEQ multiplex PCR; TCRdb lists only in-frame clones, some missing. The data contain roughly 190,000 clones, approximately 82% of them singletons. The material sequenced was PBMCs or T cells enriched from blood (not recorded which). These receptors were taken from a woman aged 55-70 years with acute COVID-19.

This clone was counted only a few times. The chain uses TRBV14 and TRBJ2-3, with TRBD1 identical over 7 bases. V shed 4 bases, J shed 6 bases, and the junction held 4 bases outside the gene matches. There are 13 residues in the CDR3. Germline lookup yields CDR1 SGHDN and CDR2 FVKESK. The CDR3 DNA is TGTGCCAGCAGCCGTACAGGGGCCGATACGCAGTATTTT. Protein product: CASSRTGADTQYF.

V and J are TRBV4-3 and TRBJ1-2; 7 bases map to TRBD1. The CDR3 is 15 amino acids. Trimming at V came to 5 bases and at J to 3 bases, leaving 9 bases not matched to a gene. Germline CDR1 LGHNA, CDR2 YSLEER. The DNA for the CDR3 is TGCGCCAGCAGCAAGACAGGGTCTGGTGACTATGGCTACACCTTC. Translated, it gives CASSKTGSGDYGYTF.

This chain connects TRBV7-2 to TRBJ1-3; a weak D match, TRBD1 (5 bases). Trimming removed 5 bases at V and 3 bases at J, with 17 bases between. This CDR3 is built from 16 residues. Germline values: CDR1 SGHTA, CDR2 FQGNSA. CDR3 sequence (DNA): TGTGCCAGCAGCCTTAACCCAGGGATCCTTGGAAACACCATATATTTT. It is translated as CASSLNPGILGNTIYF. Full variable domain (remainder filled in from reference TRBV7-2 and TRBJ1-3): GAGVSQSPSNKVTEKGKDVELRCDPISGHTALYWYRQSLGQGLEFLIYFQGNSAPDKSGLPSDRFSAERTGGSVSTLTIQRTQQEDSAVYLCASSLNPGILGNTIYFGEGSWLTVV.

This clone has a handful of counts. The rearrangement uses TRBV11-2 and TRBJ1-2; D is uncertain. V was pared by 5 bases and J by 8 bases, with 15 bases between. CDR3 size: 13 residues. CDR1 is SGHAT and CDR2 is FQNNGV in the germline V gene. CDR3 sequence (DNA): TGTGCCAGCAGCGCGTTTTCGGGGAAAGGCTACACCTTC. Residues: CASSAFSGKGYTF.

This sequence joins TRBV11-2 and TRBJ1-1; D gene unclear. Germline loops: CDR1 SGHAT, CDR2 FQNNGV. Trimming removed 6 bases at V and 4 bases at J, with 15 bases between. CDR3 length: 14 residues. CDR3 loop: CASRGVWRRTEAFF. DNA of the CDR3: TGTGCCAGCAGGGGTGTCTGGAGGCGCACTGAAGCTTTCTTT.

This chain links TRBV10-1 with TRBJ1-1; weak D call: TRBD1 (6 bases). V was cut by 8 bases and J by 10 bases, with 26 bases left in between. The CDR3 sequence is 15 residues long. Germline CDR1 WNHNN, CDR2 SYGVQD (reference sequence). The CDR3 bases are TGCGCCAGCTCCTCTGGGGGCCTCCAACCTAGAGGAGCTTTCTTT. This gives the protein CASSSGGLQPRGAFF.

The CDR3 DNA reads as TGTGCCATCAGTGAGGGACTAGCGGGGGCCGGGGAGCAGTACGTC. Protein: CAISEGLAGAGEQYV. The chain carries TRBV10-3 and TRBJ2-7; 13 bases fit TRBD2. The V and J ends lost 2 bases and 7 bases, in that order; junction bases with no gene match: 5. In germline, CDR1 is ENHRY, CDR2 SYGVKD. This CDR3 contains 15 residues.

The chain uses TRBV7-2 and TRBJ1-5; possible D gene TRBD1, 5 bases. The V end lost 8 bases, the J end lost 6 bases, and 14 bases lay between the germline ends. Germline V lookup: CDR1 SGHTA, CDR2 FQGNSA. The CDR3 sequence is 13 residues long. The CDR3 coding sequence is TGTGCCAGCGCCCAGGGTATGGGTCAGCCCCAGCATTTT. Translating it yields CASAQGMGQPQHF.

The rearrangement links TRBV21-1 to TRBJ2-1; TRBD1 reflects the table's D call only, with no check against the DNA. TRBV21-1 is flagged as a pseudogene. The CDR3 covers 18 residues. In DNA form, the CDR3 reads TGTGCCAGCAGCAAAGCCGGGACAGGGGTGGCCCGCTACAATGAGCAGTTCTTC. Translating it yields CASSKAGTGVARYNEQFF.

V gene TRBV5-1 combines with J gene TRBJ2-7; 7 bases fit TRBD1. Germline CDR1 SGHRS, CDR2 YFSETQ. CDR3 length equals 15 residues. The J segment lost 3 bases and the V segment lost 0 bases, leaving 6 bases of the junction unmatched. The CDR3 loop is CASSLAPGGHYEQYF. DNA for the CDR3: TGCGCCAGCAGCTTGGCTCCAGGGGGTCACTACGAGCAGTACTTC. The entire variable domain, with the rest obtained from reference TRBV5-1 and TRBJ2-7, is as follows: KAGVTQTPRYLIKTRGQQVTLSCSPISGHRSVSWYQQTPGQGLQFLFEYFSETQRNKGNFPGRFSGRQFSNSRSEMNVSTLELGDSALYLCASSLAPGGHYEQYFGPGTRLTVT.

This chain connects TRBV29-1 to TRBJ2-1, with 9 bases lining up with TRBD2. Germline-derived CDR1 and CDR2 are SQVTM and ANQGSEA. The CDR3 is 15 residues long. J was trimmed by 0 bases and V by 2 bases; bases with no gene match: 2. CDR3 nucleotides: TGCAGCGTTGAACTAGCGGGAAGCTCCTACAATGAGCAGTTCTTC. It encodes CSVELAGSSYNEQFF.

The chain combines TRBV5-4 with TRBJ1-6; D not resolved. There are 13 residues in the CDR3. The ends were cut back, 2 bases at V and 7 bases at J, with 7 bases in the middle. Per the germline V gene, CDR1 is SGHNT and CDR2 is YYREEE (reference sequence). CDR3 region: CASSFGRNSPLHF. In nucleotides, the CDR3 is TGTGCCAGCAGCTTCGGTCGAAATTCACCCCTCCACTTT.

V gene TRBV7-6 combines with J gene TRBJ2-1; no reliable D call. This CDR3 has 13 residues. V was clipped by 0 bases and J by 6 bases, with 6 bases between them. Per the germline V gene, CDR1 is SGHVS and CDR2 is FNYEAQ. The CDR3 region is CASSLALSNEQFF. The CDR3 DNA is TGTGCCAGCAGCTTAGCTCTCAGCAATGAGCAGTTCTTC.

The V and J genes are TRBV5-6 and TRBJ2-4; D unclear. Per the germline V gene, CDR1 is SGHDT and CDR2 is YYEEEE. V was clipped by 1 base and J by 0 bases, with 14 bases between them. This CDR3 is 17 amino acids long. This CDR3 reads CASSLSLGVLAKNIQYF. Written as DNA, the CDR3 is TGTGCCAGCAGCTTGTCTTTAGGAGTCCTAGCCAAAAACATTCAGTACTTC.

The chain has TRBV7-9 and TRBJ1-1; weak D call: TRBD1 (5 bases). Germline V gene sequence: CDR1 SEHNR, CDR2 FQNEAQ (reference sequence). CDR3 length: 14 amino acids. V lost 1 base and J 4 bases, leaving 10 bases between the germline ends. CDR3 loop: CASSLDRGLTEAFF. DNA of the CDR3: TGTGCCAGCAGCTTAGATAGGGGACTCACTGAAGCTTTCTTT.

The chain employs TRBV19 and TRBJ2-3; the D is unclear. The CDR3 is 13 amino acids. V was trimmed by 10 bases and J by 2 bases, leaving 13 bases between them. Germline V CDR1 and CDR2: LNHDA, SQIVND (reference sequence). In nucleotides, the CDR3 is TGTGCCACCCTACCCCCGAACACAGATACGCAGTATTTT. Translated: CATLPPNTDTQYF.

The gene calls are TRBV7-2 and TRBJ2-7; 10 bases fit TRBD2. V shed 4 bases, J shed 8 bases, and the junction held 11 bases outside the gene matches. Germline V gives CDR1 SGHTA, CDR2 FQGNSA. CDR3 length: 15 residues. The CDR3 spells CASSSLTSGVGKQYF. The CDR3 DNA follows: TGTGCCAGCAGCTCCCTAACTAGCGGGGTCGGAAAGCAGTACTTC.

V is TRBV7-9 and J is TRBJ1-2; D is ambiguous. CDR1 is SEHNR and CDR2 is FQNEAQ in the germline V gene (reference sequence). V dropped 5 bases and J dropped 8 bases, with 15 bases sitting between them. This CDR3 spans 13 amino acids. CDR3 coding DNA: TGTGCCAGCAGCCCACGCGGAAGAGACGGCTACACCTTC. Residues: CASSPRGRDGYTF.

This clone was detected once. V and J are TRBV4-1 and TRBJ1-4; 7 bases are shared with TRBD1. This CDR3 region has 17 residues. Germline V gene lookup returns CDR1 MGHRA and CDR2 YSYEKL. Trimming took 0 bases from V and 4 from J; bases not matched to a gene: 8. The CDR3 DNA reads TGCGCCAGCAGCCAAGATCATAGACAGGGCCTTAATGAAAAACTGTTTTTT. Encoded protein: CASSQDHRQGLNEKLFF.

A few counts support this clone. The rearrangement joins TRBV6-1 to TRBJ1-2; 10 positions match TRBD1. This CDR3 spans 13 amino acids. Germline CDR1 MNHNS, CDR2 SASEGT. The V gene end was trimmed by 6 bases and the J gene end by 6 bases; junction bases not matched to a gene: 4. CDR3 sequence: CASRGQGKDGYTF. The CDR3 DNA sequence: TGTGCCAGCAGGGGACAGGGGAAGGATGGCTACACCTTC.

The chain links TRBV4-3 to TRBJ2-5, with D uncertain. The V gene lost 1 base and the J gene lost 5 bases, with 8 bases spanning the gap. The CDR3 loop spans 13 amino acids. CDR1 is LGHNA and CDR2 is YSLEER in the germline V gene. CDR3 residues: CASSQGIGETQYF. For the CDR3, the DNA is TGCGCCAGCAGCCAAGGAATCGGGGAGACCCAGTACTTC.

V and J are TRBV7-7 and TRBJ2-1; the D is unclear. This CDR3 is built from 13 residues. CDR1 and CDR2 (germline): SSHAT, FNYEAQ (reference sequence). Between the trimmed V and J ends, which lost 4 bases and 5 bases, there was a span of 9 bases. CDR3 residues: CASSSRPNNEQFF. CDR3 DNA sequence: TGTGCCAGCAGCTCTCGCCCTAACAATGAGCAGTTCTTC.

J is TRBJ2-6 and V is TRBV9; D is perhaps TRBD1 (6 bases). Per germline, CDR1 SGDLS and CDR2 YYNGEE. The germline V and J ends were trimmed by 4 bases and 4 bases, with 21 bases remaining between them. The CDR3 has 18 residues. The CDR3 here is CASSHRGSFPRGANVLTF. CDR3 DNA: TGTGCCAGCAGCCATAGGGGGAGTTTCCCAAGGGGGGCCAACGTCCTGACTTTC.

This chain joins TRBV6-6 and TRBJ1-6; 7 positions match TRBD1. V shed 8 bases, J shed 5 bases, and the junction held 6 bases outside the gene matches. Germline CDR1 is MNHNY and CDR2 is SVGAGI (reference sequence). The CDR3 contains 14 residues. The CDR3 is CASGDRINNSPLHF. DNA for the CDR3: TGTGCCAGCGGGGACAGAATTAATAATTCACCCCTCCACTTT.

The genes are TRBV19 and TRBJ1-4, with D possibly TRBD1 on 6 matching bases. The V gene's germline CDR1 is LNHDA and CDR2 SQIVND (reference sequence). Deletions cut 7 bases from V and 2 bases from J, with 20 bases between. There are 17 residues in the CDR3. Written as DNA, the CDR3 is TGTGCCAGTACCCCCATGTGGGGGCTTAGCACTAATGAAAAACTGTTTTTT. Translation gives CASTPMWGLSTNEKLFF.

V usage is TRBV10-3 and J usage is TRBJ1-2; maybe TRBD1 (5 bases). Germline lookup yields CDR1 ENHRY and CDR2 SYGVKD. The V end was cut by 3 bases, the J end by 8 bases, with 16 bases between. The CDR3 runs to 14 residues. CDR3 coding DNA: TGTGCCATCAGTGACCGGGGGGGGAATGGAGGCTACACCTTC. Translated, it gives CAISDRGGNGGYTF.

J is TRBJ1-6 and V is TRBV2; no clear D gene. V was shortened by 10 bases and J by 7 bases, with 14 bases between the two germline ends. Germline CDR1 SNHLY, CDR2 FYNNEI. The CDR3 consists of 13 residues. The CDR3 DNA follows: TGTGCCACCAACCCAGGTGGAAATTCACCCCTCCACTTT. It translates to CATNPGGNSPLHF. Looking up the rest from reference TRBV2 and TRBJ1-6 gives the full variable domain: EPEVTQTPSHQVTQMGQEVILRCVPISNHLYFYWYRQILGQKVEFLVSFYNNEISEKSEIFDDQFSVERPDGSNFTLKIRSTKLEDSAMYFCATNPGGNSPLHFGNGTRLTVT.

This chain links TRBV27 with TRBJ2-2; maybe TRBD2 (6 bases). Germline CDR1 is MNHEY and CDR2 is SMNVEV (reference sequence). The CDR3 is 15 residues long. V was shortened by 7 bases and J by 6 bases, with 18 bases between the two germline ends. CDR3 nucleotide sequence: TGTGCCAGCAAGTTTGGCGGGAATAGTGCCGGGGAGCTGTTTTTT. It is translated as CASKFGGNSAGELFF.